Below are 22 T cell receptor beta chains sequenced from a single sample in a study of Ad26.COV2.S vaccination and SARS-CoV-2 variants. Measured with immunoSEQ multiplex PCR; TCRdb has only the in-frame clones, and not every one. This table has about 320,000 clones, around 83% appearing once. Documented treatment: about 20 received Ad26.COV2.S at low or high dose, single or two shots; five or six received placebo; per-sample allocation not given. The samples were gathered on day 63 after the first injection of vaccine or placebo. Sequencing was performed on peripheral blood, taken in a trial of Ad26.COV2.S vaccine versus placebo. These receptors were taken from a person between 18 and 65 years old who received the Ad26.COV2.S COVID-19 vaccine or a placebo.

The chain joins TRBV2 to TRBJ2-3; TRBD2 is a possible D gene (6 bases). V was shortened by 7 bases and J by 2 bases, with 19 bases between the two germline ends. Germline lookup yields CDR1 SNHLY and CDR2 FYNNEI. The CDR3 length is 16 residues. CDR3 sequence: CASKRRRGEHTDTQYF. CDR3 DNA: TGTGCCAGCAAAAGGCGGCGGGGCGAACACACAGATACGCAGTATTTT.

V and J are TRBV12-3 or TRBV12-4 and TRBJ2-7; D perhaps matches TRBD2 (6 bases). The CDR3 length is 12 residues. V lost 5 bases and J 7 bases, leaving 12 bases between the germline ends. The DNA of the CDR3 is TGTGCCAGCAGTCGGAGGGACCTGGAGCAGTACTTC. It specifies CASSRRDLEQYF.

The chain combines TRBV19 with TRBJ2-1; D may be TRBD1 (6 bases). Germline V lookup: CDR1 LNHDA, CDR2 SQIVND (reference sequence). The CDR3 totals 15 residues. Deletions cut 3 bases from V and 4 bases from J, with 13 bases between. CDR3 region: CASSIQGSSYNEQFF. DNA for the CDR3: TGTGCCAGTAGTATCCAGGGGAGCTCTTACAATGAGCAGTTCTTC.

This chain uses TRBV5-6 with TRBJ2-5; 8 bases match TRBD1. V shed 0 bases and J 0 bases; nucleotides not matched to a gene: 7. In germline, CDR1 is SGHDT, CDR2 YYEEEE. The CDR3 covers 17 residues. The CDR3 is CASSLVRTGTYQETQYF. In nucleotides, the CDR3 is TGTGCCAGCAGCTTGGTCAGGACAGGGACCTACCAAGAGACCCAGTACTTC.

The chain uses TRBV6-2 or TRBV6-3 and TRBJ2-7, with 9 bases lining up with TRBD2. The V gene end was trimmed by 5 bases and the J gene end by 5 bases; junction bases not matched to a gene: 19. Germline V gives CDR1 MNHEY, CDR2 SVGEGT. The CDR3 extends over 18 amino acids. CDR3 in DNA: TGTGCCAGCAGTAACCCCCTCCTGCGGGGGGGCCTTACGGACGAGCAGTACTTC. This sequence encodes CASSNPLLRGGLTDEQYF.

This rearrangement joins TRBV6-2 or TRBV6-3 to TRBJ2-3, with 7 bases fitting TRBD1. The V gene end was trimmed by 6 bases and the J gene end by 0 bases; junction bases not matched to a gene: 6. The germline gives CDR1 MNHEY, CDR2 SVGEGT. The CDR3 consists of 15 residues. In nucleotides, the CDR3 is TGTGCCAGCAGCCGAAAGGGGGCAAGCACAGATACGCAGTATTTT. Its protein is CASSRKGASTDTQYF.

The chain recombines TRBV6-6 with TRBJ2-7, with D unresolved. CDR1 MNHNY and CDR2 SVGAGI come from the germline V gene (reference sequence). V lost 3 bases and J 2 bases, leaving 11 bases between the germline ends. The CDR3 is 14 residues long. The CDR3 protein is CASSYATSAYEQYF. As DNA, the CDR3 is TGTGCCAGCAGTTATGCCACTTCCGCCTACGAGCAGTACTTC.

This chain joins TRBV10-3 and TRBJ1-2; TRBD1 matches 8 bases. The germline V gene has CDR1 ENHRY and CDR2 SYGVKD. V lost 2 bases to trimming and J lost 1 base; unmatched junction nucleotides: 3. The CDR3 sequence is 15 residues long. The CDR3 bases are TGTGCCATCAGTGAGCCGGGACAGGTTAACTATGGCTACACCTTC. Translation: CAISEPGQVNYGYTF.

V usage is TRBV18 and J usage is TRBJ1-1, with 7 bases lining up with TRBD1. The V gene's germline CDR1 is KGHSH and CDR2 LQKENI. This CDR3 spans 14 amino acids. The V gene end was trimmed by 3 bases and the J gene end by 5 bases; junction bases not matched to a gene: 6. CDR3 amino acids: CASSPPQGGTEAFF. In nucleotides, the CDR3 is TGTGCCAGCTCACCCCCGCAGGGGGGTACTGAAGCTTTCTTT. Drawing the rest from reference TRBV18 and TRBJ1-1, the complete variable domain is NAGVMQNPRHLVRRRGQEARLRCSPMKGHSHVYWYRQLPEEGLKFMVYLQKENIIDESGMPKERFSAEFPKEGPSILRIQQVVRGDSAAYFCASSPPQGGTEAFFGQGTRLTVV.

The chain recombines TRBV5-4 with TRBJ1-6; D ambiguous. The CDR3 contains 16 residues. Germline CDR1 reads SGHNT; CDR2 reads YYREEE (reference sequence). V lost 0 bases and J 0 bases, leaving 7 bases between the germline ends. The CDR3 bases are TGTGCCAGCAGCTTGGGTCGAGCCTCCTATAATTCACCCCTCCACTTT. Translating it yields CASSLGRASYNSPLHF.

In its sample, this clone was seen a few times. The chain combines TRBV30 with TRBJ1-5, with D maybe TRBD1 (6 bases). The CDR3 covers 17 residues. Germline values: CDR1 GTSNPN, CDR2 SVGIG (reference sequence). The V gene lost 0 bases and the J gene lost 0 bases, with 15 bases spanning the gap. CDR3: CAWSVQRGAGSNQPQHF. Written as DNA, the CDR3 is TGTGCCTGGAGTGTACAACGGGGGGCAGGTAGCAATCAGCCCCAGCATTTT.

The chain carries TRBV18 and TRBJ1-1, with 8 nucleotides matching TRBD1. The CDR3 has 15 amino acids. The V and J ends lost 6 bases and 1 base, in that order; junction bases with no gene match: 7. CDR1 is KGHSH, CDR2 LQKENI, per germline. CDR3 sequence: CASSPTTGGNTEAFF. The CDR3 region has the DNA TGTGCCAGCTCGCCGACCACAGGGGGGAACACTGAAGCTTTCTTT. The full variable domain, completed using reference TRBV18 and TRBJ1-1, is NAGVMQNPRHLVRRRGQEARLRCSPMKGHSHVYWYRQLPEEGLKFMVYLQKENIIDESGMPKERFSAEFPKEGPSILRIQQVVRGDSAAYFCASSPTTGGNTEAFFGQGTRLTVV.

This chain connects TRBV15 to TRBJ2-1, with 7 bases aligning to TRBD1. The V gene's germline CDR1 is LNHNV and CDR2 YYDKDF (reference sequence). After removal of 0 bases from V and 2 bases from J, the junction contained 7 bases not matched to a gene. The CDR3 has 17 residues. CDR3 region: CATSRDNRGHTYNEQFF. The CDR3, as DNA: TGTGCCACCAGCAGAGACAACAGGGGCCACACCTACAATGAGCAGTTCTTC. The full variable domain, its missing parts supplied by reference TRBV15 and TRBJ2-1, is DAMVIQNPRYQVTQFGKPVTLSCSQTLNHNVMYWYQQKSSQAPKLLFHYYDKDFNNEADTPDNFQSRRPNTSFCFLDIRSPGLGDTAMYLCATSRDNRGHTYNEQFFGPGTRLTVL.

This clone appeared a few times. The chain joins TRBV19 to TRBJ1-6, with TRBD1 identical over 11 bases. Germline loops: CDR1 LNHDA, CDR2 SQIVND (reference sequence). V gave up 4 bases and J gave up 10 bases; unmatched junction bases: 12. The CDR3 is made up of 17 amino acids. CDR3 amino acids: CASSTYRTGGASSPLHF. In DNA form, the CDR3 reads TGTGCCAGTAGTACCTATCGGACAGGGGGCGCGAGCTCACCCCTCCACTTT.

The chain recombines TRBV2 with TRBJ1-1; 7 bases are a match to TRBD1. V lost 4 bases, J lost 0 bases, and 5 bases stayed unmatched. Germline CDR1 is SNHLY and CDR2 is FYNNEI. CDR3 size: 15 residues. The CDR3 is CASSGRQGLNTEAFF. As DNA, the CDR3 is TGTGCCAGCAGTGGGAGACAGGGATTGAACACTGAAGCTTTCTTT.

CDR3 nucleotide sequence: TGTGCCAGCAGCCGAGGCGGGGGTCGCAATGAGCAGTTCTTC. This translates into CASSRGGGRNEQFF. The rearrangement links TRBV14 to TRBJ2-1, with 7 bases aligning to TRBD2. CDR3 length: 14 residues. The germline CDR1 and CDR2 sequences are SGHDN and FVKESK. The ends lost 4 bases at V and 6 bases at J; junction bases unmatched: 6.

The CDR3 sequence is CASSPRGASDRENTDTQYF. CDR3 DNA sequence: TGTGCCAGCTCACCACGGGGTGCCTCGGACAGAGAGAATACAGATACGCAGTATTTT. The V call is TRBV18, the J call TRBJ2-3; possible D gene TRBD1, 6 bases. V was shortened by 1 base and J by 3 bases, with 23 bases between the two germline ends. The CDR3 has 19 residues. Germline CDR1 reads KGHSH; CDR2 reads LQKENI.

This rearrangement joins TRBV7-2 to TRBJ1-2; a weak D match, TRBD1 (6 bases). This CDR3 spans 14 amino acids. The ends were cut back, 0 bases at V and 7 bases at J, with 12 bases in the middle. CDR1 and CDR2 (germline): SGHTA, FQGNSA. The CDR3 spells CASSLAGGLGGYTF. The CDR3 bases are TGTGCCAGCAGCTTAGCAGGGGGGCTGGGTGGCTACACCTTC.

The V gene is TRBV5-5, the J gene TRBJ1-4; no clear D gene. There are 15 residues in the CDR3. V gave up 3 bases and J gave up 5 bases, with 14 bases separating them. CDR1 is SGHKS, CDR2 YYEKEE, per germline (reference sequence). CDR3 loop: CASSSTPLGNEKLFF. CDR3 sequence (DNA): TGTGCCAGCAGCTCCACGCCCCTGGGGAATGAAAAACTGTTTTTT.

This chain uses TRBV6-1 with TRBJ1-1; D is perhaps TRBD1 (5 bases). This CDR3 comprises 20 residues. Germline loops: CDR1 MNHNS, CDR2 SASEGT. V shed 0 bases and J shed 1 base, with 24 bases lying between them. The CDR3: CASSEARVGVRGLKNTEAFF. CDR3 nucleotide sequence: TGTGCCAGCAGTGAAGCCCGGGTGGGGGTTAGGGGCCTAAAGAACACTGAAGCTTTCTTT.

The chain has TRBV18 and TRBJ2-5, with D perhaps matching TRBD1 (6 bases). Trimming stripped 5 bases from V and 5 bases from J, with 18 bases between. CDR1 and CDR2 from the germline V gene are KGHSH and LQKENI. The CDR3 is 15 residues long. DNA for the CDR3: TGTGCCAGCTCAGGATCGGAACAGGGATGGGAGACCCAGTACTTC. It translates to CASSGSEQGWETQYF.

CDR3 region: CATSDWAGDTQYF. The CDR3 DNA reads TGTGCCACCAGTGATTGGGCCGGAGATACGCAGTATTTT. The chain employs TRBV24-1 and TRBJ2-3; no reliable D call. Germline CDR1 reads KGHDR; CDR2 reads SFDVKD. This CDR3 region has 13 residues. The V and J ends lost 2 bases and 5 bases respectively, with 7 bases between them.